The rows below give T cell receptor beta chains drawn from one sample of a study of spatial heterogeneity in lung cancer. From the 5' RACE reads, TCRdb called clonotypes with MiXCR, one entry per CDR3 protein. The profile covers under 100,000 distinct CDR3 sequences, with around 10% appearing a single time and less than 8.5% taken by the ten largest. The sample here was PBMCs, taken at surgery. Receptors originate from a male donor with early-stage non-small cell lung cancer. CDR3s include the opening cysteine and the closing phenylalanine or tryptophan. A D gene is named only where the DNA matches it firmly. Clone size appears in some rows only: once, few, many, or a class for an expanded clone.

CDR3: CASSLLTGNEQYF; DNA: TGTGCCAGCAGCCTTTTAACAGGGAACGAGCAGTACTTC; J: TRBJ2-7; D: NA; V: TRBV7-9; size: few
CDR3: CASSPRGQGYSEAFF; DNA: TGCGCCAGCAGCCCTAGAGGACAGGGGTACAGTGAAGCTTTCTTT; J: TRBJ1-1; D: TRBD1; V: TRBV5-1; size: NA
CDR3: CASSIVTVAKNIQYF; DNA: TGTGCCAGTAGTATAGTTACAGTTGCCAAAAACATTCAGTACTTC; J: TRBJ2-4; D: NA; V: TRBV19; size: many
CDR3: CASSIGASGITDTQYF; DNA: TGTGCCAGTAGTATAGGGGCTAGCGGGATCACAGATACGCAGTATTTT; J: TRBJ2-3; D: TRBD2; V: TRBV19; size: many
CDR3: CATSDLGGADTQYF; DNA: TGTGCCACCAGTGATTTGGGAGGGGCCGATACGCAGTATTTT; J: TRBJ2-3; D: NA; V: TRBV24-1; size: many
CDR3: CSAVVLDEQFF; DNA: TGCAGCGCCGTAGTGTTAGATGAGCAGTTCTTC; J: TRBJ2-1; D: NA; V: TRBV29-1; size: many
CDR3: CASSVDGRRGNTIYF; DNA: TGTGCCAGCAGCGTAGACGGACGGAGGGGAAACACCATATATTTT; J: TRBJ1-3; D: NA; V: TRBV9; size: few
CDR3: CASRQGLDQPQHF; DNA: TGCGCCAGCCGACAGGGTTTGGATCAGCCCCAGCATTTT; J: TRBJ1-5; D: TRBD1; V: TRBV10-2; size: many
CDR3: CASSSLAYMAINEQFF; DNA: TGTGCCAGCAGCTCTCTTGCCTATATGGCGATTAATGAGCAGTTCTTC; J: TRBJ2-1; D: NA; V: TRBV7-6; size: many
CDR3: CASGSTRTDTQYF; DNA: TGCGCCAGCGGCTCGACCCGCACAGATACGCAGTATTTT; J: TRBJ2-3; D: NA; V: TRBV23-1; size: few
CDR3: CATSDASRDINEQFF; DNA: TGTGCCACCAGTGATGCTTCCCGGGACATTAATGAGCAGTTCTTC; J: TRBJ2-1; D: NA; V: TRBV24-1; size: NA
CDR3: CSASRLAGGTDTQYF; DNA: TGCAGTGCTAGCCGACTAGCGGGGGGCACAGATACGCAGTATTTT; J: TRBJ2-3; D: TRBD2; V: TRBV20-1; size: many
CDR3: CASSLVSASYNEQFF; DNA: TGCGCCAGCAGCTTGGTGTCAGCCTCCTACAATGAGCAGTTCTTC; J: TRBJ2-1; D: NA; V: TRBV5-1; size: many
CDR3: CAWSTLRGLAGYEQYF; DNA: TGTGCCTGGAGCACTTTGAGGGGACTAGCGGGCTACGAGCAGTACTTC; J: TRBJ2-7; D: TRBD2; V: TRBV30; size: once
CDR3: CASSLGTSGTYEQYF; DNA: TGTGCCAGCAGCTTAGGGACTAGCGGCACCTACGAGCAGTACTTC; J: TRBJ2-7; D: TRBD2; V: TRBV3-1; size: many
CDR3: CASSFSGRGPEQYF; DNA: TGTGCCAGCAGTTTCTCGGGCCGGGGCCCCGAGCAGTACTTC; J: TRBJ2-7; D: NA; V: TRBV28; size: NA
CDR3: CASSLGWDPLGQYF; DNA: TGTGCCAGCAGCTTAGGATGGGATCCCCTTGGGCAGTACTTC; J: TRBJ2-7; D: NA; V: TRBV7-9; size: few
CDR3: CASSRGQGSDTGELFF; DNA: TGTGCCAGCAGCCGCGGACAGGGGTCGGACACCGGGGAGCTGTTTTTT; J: TRBJ2-2; D: TRBD1; V: TRBV5-6; size: NA
CDR3: CASSYGPESGTQYF; DNA: TGTGCCAGCAGTTACGGGCCCGAAAGCGGTACGCAGTATTTT; J: TRBJ2-3; D: NA; V: TRBV6-5; size: few
CDR3: CASSLAPGLQETQYF; DNA: TGCGCCAGCAGCTTGGCGCCGGGACTTCAAGAGACCCAGTACTTC; J: TRBJ2-5; D: NA; V: TRBV5-1; size: NA
CDR3: CASSFLAGARTDTQYF; DNA: TGTGCCAGCAGCTTTCTAGCGGGAGCGCGTACAGATACGCAGTATTTT; J: TRBJ2-3; D: TRBD2; V: TRBV7-2; size: many
CDR3: CATSGLGLAGGSDEQFF; DNA: TGTGCCACCAGTGGCCTGGGACTAGCGGGAGGAAGCGATGAGCAGTTCTTC; J: TRBJ2-1; D: TRBD2; V: TRBV24-1; size: few
CDR3: CSVEAWETPDTQYF; DNA: TGCAGCGTTGAGGCCTGGGAGACCCCAGATACGCAGTATTTT; J: TRBJ2-3; D: NA; V: TRBV29-1; size: many
CDR3: CAISPGGDGYTF; DNA: TGTGCCATTTCGCCGGGGGGGGATGGCTACACCTTC; J: TRBJ1-2; D: NA; V: TRBV10-3; size: NA
CDR3: CASSVGAVSYNEQFF; DNA: TGTGCCAGCAGCGTAGGAGCGGTCTCCTACAATGAGCAGTTCTTC; J: TRBJ2-1; D: NA; V: TRBV9; size: NA